Sequencing of this TCR beta chain was carried out in a study of T cell repertoires in aging, cancer and after chemotherapy. A mixed TRB-A/B primer pool amplified rearranged TRB by multiplex touch-down PCR. TCRdb analysed the multiplex PCR reads with MiXCR anew, one entry per CDR3 protein. The table lists 2,000 or so distinct CDR3 sequences, 15% to 20% of them singletons, with 7.5% to 8.5% in the top ten. The template was genomic DNA from peripheral blood, not RNA. This clonotype was seen only once. This CDR3 has 14 amino acids. Germline CDR1 SGHVS, CDR2 FNYEAQ. The V and J ends lost 4 bases and 7 bases respectively, with 13 bases between them.

The chain is built from TRBV7-6 and TRBJ2-2, with D perhaps TRBD1 (6 bases). This receptor was obtained from a human donor with a solid tumor. Sequencing was done on a sample of blood. The CDR3 loop is CASSSQGFIGELFF. The CDR3 DNA follows: TGTGCCAGCAGCTCCCAGGGGTTCATCGGGGAGCTGTTTTTT. Looking up the rest from reference TRBV7-6 and TRBJ2-2 gives the full variable domain: GAGVSQSPRYKVTKRGQDVALRCDPISGHVSLYWYRQALGQGPEFLTYFNYEAQQDKSGLPNDRFSAERPEGSISTLTIQRTEQRDSAMYRCASSSQGFIGELFFGEGSRLTVL.